Listed here are 20 T cell receptor beta chains from one sample, sequenced in a study of blood T cell repertoires in COVID-19. Profiling relied on immunoSEQ multiplex PCR, and the TCRdb table lists in-frame clones only, not all of them. Here the sample spans approximately 200,000 clones, about 84% being singletons. Sequencing used PBMCs or T cells enriched from blood (not recorded which). Receptors were obtained from a man in his sixties who had recovered from COVID-19.

The chain couples TRBV4-2 to TRBJ1-5, with a tentative D call TRBD1 (6 bases). CDR3 length equals 16 residues. Per germline, CDR1 LGHNA and CDR2 YNFKEQ. Trimming removed 1 base from V and 7 bases from J, with 17 bases in between. The CDR3 loop is CASSQGTDFPSQPQHF. The CDR3, as DNA: TGTGCCAGCAGCCAAGGGACAGATTTTCCATCCCAGCCCCAGCATTTT.

The chain is built from TRBV29-1 and TRBJ2-7; possibly TRBD1 for D (6 bases). The CDR3 totals 12 residues. Germline CDR1 is SQVTM and CDR2 is ANQGSEA. V was clipped by 2 bases and J by 1 base, with 6 bases between them. CDR3 coding DNA: TGCAGCGTTGAAACAGGGTCCTACGAGCAGTACTTC. Its translation is CSVETGSYEQYF.

This clone was seen only once. The rearrangement uses TRBV5-1 and TRBJ1-1; D remains unclear. Trimming pared 0 bases from V and 0 bases from J, leaving 6 bases between. CDR3 length equals 14 residues. Germline assignment: CDR1 SGHRS and CDR2 YFSETQ. The CDR3 DNA sequence: TGCGCCAGCAGCTTGGCAACATTGAACACTGAAGCTTTCTTT. Its protein is CASSLATLNTEAFF.

The chain has TRBV7-2 and TRBJ2-6; 8 bases line up with TRBD1. After removal of 4 bases from V and 4 bases from J, the junction contained 6 bases not matched to a gene. There are 16 residues in the CDR3. The V gene's germline CDR1 is SGHTA and CDR2 FQGNSA. CDR3 residues: CASSSTGGAGANVLTF. CDR3 DNA sequence: TGTGCCAGCAGCTCTACAGGGGGTGCAGGGGCCAACGTCCTGACTTTC.

This chain connects TRBV5-6 to TRBJ1-5; 7 bases are shared with TRBD1. The ends lost 0 bases at V and 7 bases at J; junction bases unmatched: 1. From germline, CDR1 is SGHDT and CDR2 YYEEEE. CDR3 length: 13 residues. CDR3 amino acids: CASSLGRGQPQHF. For the CDR3, the DNA is TGTGCCAGCAGCTTGGGCAGGGGGCAGCCCCAGCATTTT.

The chain combines TRBV5-6 with TRBJ2-5; 8 bases agree with TRBD1. Germline V lookup: CDR1 SGHDT, CDR2 YYEEEE. This CDR3 spans 13 amino acids. V shed 4 bases, J shed 5 bases, and the junction held 4 bases outside the gene matches. The CDR3 protein is CASSRTGGETQYF. The CDR3, as DNA: TGTGCCAGCAGCCGTACAGGGGGGGAGACCCAGTACTTC.

The V call is TRBV27, the J call TRBJ1-5; the D is unclear. V lost 3 bases to trimming and J lost 6 bases, with 12 bases between them. This CDR3 comprises 14 residues. The germline V gene encodes CDR1 MNHEY and CDR2 SMNVEV (reference sequence). The CDR3 loop is CASSFPRGSQPQHF. In DNA form, the CDR3 reads TGTGCCAGCAGTTTCCCTCGAGGAAGTCAGCCCCAGCATTTT.

The V and J genes are TRBV4-3 and TRBJ1-2; D may be TRBD1 (5 bases). V lost 0 bases to trimming and J lost 1 base, with 9 bases between them. The CDR3 has 15 amino acids. Germline CDR1 is LGHNA and CDR2 is YSLEER. This chain's CDR3 is CASSQDKTVNYGYTF. CDR3 coding DNA: TGCGCCAGCAGCCAAGATAAGACAGTTAACTATGGCTACACCTTC.

The chain is built from TRBV4-2 and TRBJ1-1; no firm D call. The CDR3 covers 16 residues. Per the germline V gene, CDR1 is LGHNA and CDR2 is YNFKEQ. Trimming took 0 bases from V and 0 from J, leaving 11 bases between them. CDR3 sequence reads: CASSQDGPSVNTEAFF. For the CDR3, the DNA is TGTGCCAGCAGCCAAGATGGGCCATCCGTGAACACTGAAGCTTTCTTT.

This chain connects TRBV2 to TRBJ1-5; D may be TRBD1 (6 bases). Trimming cost V 0 bases and J 7 bases, with 16 bases left between them. Germline assignment: CDR1 SNHLY and CDR2 FYNNEI. The CDR3 loop spans 16 amino acids. The CDR3 here is CASSEALTGHQQPQHF. CDR3 coding DNA: TGTGCCAGCAGTGAAGCTTTAACAGGGCACCAGCAGCCCCAGCATTTT.

The J gene is TRBJ2-2, the V gene TRBV5-1, with 7 bases matching TRBD1. Germline V gene data show CDR1 as SGHRS and CDR2 as YFSETQ. V shed 4 bases, J shed 1 base, and the junction held 7 bases outside the gene matches. The length of the CDR3 is 16 residues. The CDR3 region has the DNA TGCGCCAGCAGCCCGGGGTGGACAGGGAACACCGGGGAGCTGTTTTTT. Translating gives CASSPGWTGNTGELFF. Drawing the rest from reference TRBV5-1 and TRBJ2-2, the complete variable domain is KAGVTQTPRYLIKTRGQQVTLSCSPISGHRSVSWYQQTPGQGLQFLFEYFSETQRNKGNFPGRFSGRQFSNSRSEMNVSTLELGDSALYLCASSPGWTGNTGELFFGEGSRLTVL.

The V gene is TRBV6-5, the J gene TRBJ2-7, with TRBD2 matching over 7 bases. V lost 2 bases, J lost 3 bases, and 7 bases stayed unmatched. This CDR3 has 15 amino acids. The germline V gene has CDR1 MNHEY and CDR2 SVGAGI. The CDR3 region is CASSYRGDGYYEQYF. The CDR3 coding sequence is TGTGCCAGCAGTTACCGGGGGGACGGCTACTACGAGCAGTACTTC.

The CDR3 reads CASSRDRGADTQYF. The DNA for the CDR3 is TGTGCCAGTAGCCGGGACAGGGGGGCAGATACGCAGTATTTT. The genes are TRBV19 and TRBJ2-3; 11 bases line up with TRBD1. Germline V gene sequence: CDR1 LNHDA, CDR2 SQIVND (reference sequence). The CDR3 is 14 amino acids. Losses at the gene ends were 6 bases for V and 4 bases for J; bases not matched to a gene: 3. Combining the CDR3 with reference TRBV19 and TRBJ2-3 gives the whole variable domain DGGITQSPKYLFRKEGQNVTLSCEQNLNHDAMYWYRQDPGQGLRLIYYSQIVNDFQKGDIAEGYSVSREKKESFPLTVTSAQKNPTAFYLCASSRDRGADTQYFGPGTRLTVL.

A note on this clone: At the DNA level, this CDR3 is encoded by other sequences in the same sample as well. The rearrangement links TRBV7-9 to TRBJ1-6; a weak D match, TRBD1 (5 bases). The V and J ends lost 5 bases and 8 bases respectively, with 16 bases between them. CDR3 size: 15 residues. CDR1 is SEHNR, CDR2 FQNEAQ, per germline (reference sequence). The CDR3 spells CASSPGTGEYSPLHF. The CDR3 DNA follows: TGTGCCAGCAGCCCGGGGACGGGGGAATATTCACCCCTCCACTTT.

The chain employs TRBV11-1 and TRBJ1-1; tentatively, D is TRBD1 (5 bases). From germline, CDR1 is SGHAT and CDR2 FQDESV (reference sequence). The V gene lost 1 base and the J gene lost 10 bases, with 13 bases spanning the gap. CDR3 length: 13 amino acids. DNA of the CDR3: TGTGCCAGCAGCTTAGGTGGACACCTGGGAGCTTTCTTT. This gives the protein CASSLGGHLGAFF.

Written as DNA, the CDR3 is TGTGCCAGCTCAGTAGGGGGTTCGACCTACGAGCAGTACTTC. Protein product: CASSVGGSTYEQYF. V gene TRBV11-3 combines with J gene TRBJ2-7; maybe TRBD1 (6 bases). This CDR3 spans 14 amino acids. V lost 8 bases and J 2 bases, leaving 16 bases between the germline ends. CDR1 is SGHNT and CDR2 is YENEEA in the germline V gene.

The chain has TRBV10-3 and TRBJ1-2, with a tentative D call TRBD1 (5 bases). The CDR3 spans 13 residues. The germline V gene encodes CDR1 ENHRY and CDR2 SYGVKD. Trimming removed 3 bases at V and 8 bases at J, with 13 bases between. The CDR3 here is CAISEGQGDGYTF. The CDR3 nucleotides read TGTGCCATCAGTGAAGGGCAGGGCGACGGCTACACCTTC.

This clone has only one observation. This rearrangement joins TRBV27 to TRBJ1-4; D may be TRBD1 (6 bases). V was clipped by 5 bases and J by 8 bases, with 12 bases between them. Germline lookup yields CDR1 MNHEY and CDR2 SMNVEV (reference sequence). The CDR3 has 13 amino acids. CDR3 in DNA: TGTGCCAGCAGTCCCACAGGGTACGAAAAACTGTTTTTT. This codes for CASSPTGYEKLFF.

The chain links TRBV3-1 (or the pseudogene TRBV3-2) to TRBJ2-7; D is possibly TRBD2 (6 bases). V was trimmed by 3 bases and J by 9 bases, leaving 12 bases between them. This CDR3 spans 12 amino acids. Germline CDR1 and CDR2: LGHDT and YNNKEL (reference sequence). The CDR3 here is CASSQRDSGQYF. The CDR3 bases are TGTGCCAGCAGCCAGCGGGACTCCGGGCAGTACTTC.

This clone has just a few counts. V gene TRBV6-1 combines with J gene TRBJ1-6; 7 nucleotides line up with TRBD1. V trimming: 2 bases; J trimming: 10 bases; junction bases outside the gene matches: 8. This CDR3 has 15 amino acids. CDR1 MNHNS and CDR2 SASEGT come from the germline V gene. CDR3 sequence (DNA): TGTGCCAGCAGTGAACTCGCAGGGGGAGGATCACCCCTCCACTTT. Residues: CASSELAGGGSPLHF.